Following are 29 T cell receptor beta chains from one sample sequenced in a study of blood T cell repertoires in COVID-19. Assay: immunoSEQ multiplex PCR; the TCRdb copy retains only in-frame clones and omits some. The sample holds about 220,000 clones, 84% seen once. Sequences were obtained from peripheral blood. The receptors here all came from a woman aged 55-70 years with acute or convalescent COVID-19.

The CDR3 region is CASSPTGTLIFTGELFF. DNA for the CDR3: TGTGCCAGCAGCCCTACCGGGACACTCATTTTCACCGGGGAGCTGTTTTTT. The chain has TRBV7-6 and TRBJ2-2; possibly TRBD1 for D (6 bases). Germline lookup yields CDR1 SGHVS and CDR2 FNYEAQ. Deletions cut 5 bases from V and 4 bases from J, with 20 bases between. The CDR3 runs to 17 residues.

The rearrangement links TRBV9 to TRBJ1-1, with D uncertain. Trimming took 4 bases from V and 6 from J, leaving 16 bases between them. The CDR3 length is 14 residues. Germline lookup yields CDR1 SGDLS and CDR2 YYNGEE. The CDR3 sequence is CASSPSLRTSEAFF. The CDR3 nucleotides are TGTGCCAGCAGCCCTAGTCTACGGACTTCTGAAGCTTTCTTT.

This chain links TRBV2 with TRBJ2-3; maybe TRBD2 (6 bases). The CDR3 totals 20 residues. V lost 3 bases and J lost 2, with 27 bases in between. Germline values: CDR1 SNHLY, CDR2 FYNNEI. As DNA, the CDR3 is TGTGCCAGCAGTGAGTGGGTGGGACTGGTTGACCCAAGGGACACAGATACGCAGTATTTT. Protein sequence: CASSEWVGLVDPRDTDTQYF.

The chain joins TRBV4-1 to TRBJ1-1, with D hard to call. CDR1 and CDR2 (germline): MGHRA, YSYEKL. V shed 4 bases and J shed 4 bases, with 19 bases lying between them. This CDR3 region has 16 residues. CDR3 loop: CASSPGPGGMVTEAFF. DNA of the CDR3: TGCGCCAGCAGCCCCGGGCCCGGAGGAATGGTCACTGAAGCTTTCTTT.

J is TRBJ2-3 and V is TRBV3-1 (or the pseudogene TRBV3-2); 9 bases map to TRBD1. This CDR3 has 15 residues. V lost 4 bases, J lost 1 base, and 3 bases stayed unmatched. Germline CDR1 LGHDT, CDR2 YNNKEL (reference sequence). The CDR3: CASSLTGGGTDTQYF. The DNA for the CDR3 is TGTGCCAGCAGCCTGACAGGGGGGGGCACAGATACGCAGTATTTT.

This rearrangement joins TRBV7-2 to TRBJ1-3, with D perhaps matching TRBD1 (5 bases). The CDR3 runs 17 residues. With 3 bases removed from V and 3 bases from J, the gap between germline ends came to 18 bases. Germline CDR1 is SGHTA and CDR2 is FQGNSA. The CDR3 region is CASSFDTRVAGGNTIYF. The DNA of the CDR3 is TGTGCCAGCAGCTTCGACACCAGGGTAGCGGGTGGAAACACCATATATTTT.

The chain combines TRBV9 with TRBJ1-2; D is perhaps TRBD1 (5 bases). CDR1 SGDLS and CDR2 YYNGEE come from the germline V gene. The CDR3 extends over 15 amino acids. The V and J ends lost 4 bases and 5 bases respectively, with 18 bases between them. The CDR3 DNA is TGTGCCAGCAGCCCCTTCAGGGCTACAGAATATGGCTACACCTTC. Amino acids: CASSPFRATEYGYTF.

The chain carries TRBV6-5 and TRBJ2-7; 8 bases align to TRBD1. This CDR3 has 13 amino acids. CDR1 and CDR2 from the germline V gene are MNHEY and SVGAGI. The junction had 13 bases not matched to a gene; V was cut back by 6 bases and J by 12 bases. The DNA of the CDR3 is TGTGCCAGCAGACCACCGGGACAGGCTAGGTGGTACTTC. Its translation is CASRPPGQARWYF.

This chain uses TRBV6-1 with TRBJ1-6; D not certain. Germline values: CDR1 MNHNS, CDR2 SASEGT. Trimming removed 4 bases from V and 0 bases from J, with 10 bases in between. The CDR3 extends over 16 amino acids. CDR3 sequence (DNA): TGTGCCAGCAGTGTACCGTTGAGCTCCTATAATTCACCCCTCCACTTT. Protein: CASSVPLSSYNSPLHF.

The V and J genes are TRBV14 and TRBJ1-1, with 7 nucleotides matching TRBD1. This CDR3 comprises 13 residues. Germline V CDR1 and CDR2: SGHDN, FVKESK. V lost 5 bases, J lost 0 bases, and 0 bases stayed unmatched. CDR3 loop: CASSGQVNTEAFF. The CDR3 DNA reads TGTGCCAGCAGCGGACAGGTGAACACTGAAGCTTTCTTT.

The V call is TRBV19, the J call TRBJ2-7; no firm D call. CDR3 length: 13 amino acids. The V end was cut by 3 bases, the J end by 6 bases, with 12 bases between. Germline values: CDR1 LNHDA, CDR2 SQIVND (reference sequence). CDR3 region: CASSMLGASEQYF. The CDR3 region has the DNA TGTGCCAGTAGTATGCTGGGCGCTTCCGAGCAGTACTTC.

The V gene is TRBV7-9, the J gene TRBJ1-1, with D maybe TRBD1 (6 bases). This CDR3 comprises 15 residues. V gave up 5 bases and J gave up 1 base, with 14 bases separating them. CDR1 and CDR2 from the germline V gene are SEHNR and FQNEAQ (reference sequence). CDR3 region: CASSGNFRGNTEAFF. Written as DNA, the CDR3 is TGTGCCAGCAGCGGCAATTTCAGGGGGAACACTGAAGCTTTCTTT.

V usage is TRBV9 and J usage is TRBJ2-7; tentative D call: TRBD1 (6 bases). The V and J ends lost 0 bases and 10 bases respectively, with 17 bases between them. The CDR3 length is 14 residues. CDR1 SGDLS and CDR2 YYNGEE come from the germline V gene. CDR3: CASSVGDNLRGQYF. The CDR3 nucleotides read TGTGCCAGCAGCGTAGGGGACAACCTACGAGGACAGTACTTC.

The V call is TRBV5-4, the J call TRBJ2-5, with D uncertain. Trimming took 4 bases from V and 0 from J, leaving 13 bases between them. CDR1 is SGHNT and CDR2 is YYREEE in the germline V gene (reference sequence). This CDR3 contains 15 residues. The CDR3 protein is CASSPAATHQETQYF. The DNA for the CDR3 is TGTGCCAGCAGCCCCGCGGCCACACACCAAGAGACCCAGTACTTC.

This sequence joins TRBV2 and TRBJ1-4; TRBD1 is a possible D gene (5 bases). V dropped 1 base and J dropped 0 bases, with 9 bases sitting between them. The CDR3 extends over 16 amino acids. Germline loops: CDR1 SNHLY, CDR2 FYNNEI. DNA for the CDR3: TGTGCCAGCAGTGAAGGTCCGGGGGCAACTAATGAAAAACTGTTTTTT. Its translation: CASSEGPGATNEKLFF.

The sample holds one count of this clone. The chain combines TRBV5-4 with TRBJ1-1; D is unclear. The CDR3 runs 13 residues. The germline gives CDR1 SGHNT, CDR2 YYREEE (reference sequence). The V and J ends lost 4 bases and 4 bases respectively, with 11 bases between them. The CDR3 DNA is TGTGCCAGCAGCAATTTGACTGTCACTGAAGCTTTCTTT. This sequence encodes CASSNLTVTEAFF. The complete variable domain, with remaining parts taken from reference TRBV5-4 and TRBJ1-1, reads ETGVTQSPTHLIKTRGQQVTLRCSSQSGHNTVSWYQQALGQGPQFIFQYYREEENGRGNFPPRFSGLQFPNYSSELNVNALELDDSALYLCASSNLTVTEAFFGQGTRLTVV.

CDR3 nucleotides: TGTGCCAGCAGCCAAGATCTACTAGCGGCAAACAATGAGCAGTTCTTC. As protein: CASSQDLLAANNEQFF. The V and J genes are TRBV4-2 and TRBJ2-1; the match to TRBD2 covers 8 bases. Trimming cost V 0 bases and J 5 bases; bases outside gene matches: 6. The CDR3 covers 16 residues. CDR1 and CDR2 from the germline V gene are LGHNA and YNFKEQ.

J is TRBJ1-2 and V is TRBV28; D perhaps matches TRBD1 (5 bases). The germline CDR1 and CDR2 sequences are MDHEN and SYDVKM. Trimming pared 4 bases from V and 4 bases from J, leaving 13 bases between. CDR3 length: 14 residues. The CDR3 reads CASSSSDRAYGYTF. CDR3 DNA: TGTGCCAGCAGTTCATCAGACAGAGCCTATGGCTACACCTTC.

The chain combines TRBV5-4 with TRBJ1-3, with TRBD1 identical over 7 bases. Trimming at V came to 4 bases and at J to 3 bases, leaving 4 bases not matched to a gene. The CDR3 totals 14 residues. Germline loops: CDR1 SGHNT, CDR2 YYREEE (reference sequence). CDR3 region: CASSTDRVGNTIYF. CDR3 DNA: TGTGCCAGCAGCACCGACAGGGTTGGAAACACCATATATTTT.

The rearrangement joins TRBV21-1 to TRBJ2-6; TRBD1 reflects the table's D call only, with no check against the DNA. TRBV21-1 is assigned pseudogene status. This CDR3 contains 19 residues. In DNA, the CDR3 is TGTGCCAGCACAGCAATTTCAGGGGGCGGTATCCCTGGGGCCAACGTCCTGACTTTC. This sequence encodes CASTAISGGGIPGANVLTF.

The chain joins TRBV10-3 to TRBJ1-2; D might be TRBD1 (6 bases). The CDR3 is 15 amino acids. CDR1 and CDR2 from the germline V gene are ENHRY and SYGVKD. V lost 2 bases and J lost 1, with 11 bases in between. The CDR3 loop reads CAISEGPGDNYGYTF. CDR3 nucleotide sequence: TGTGCCATCAGTGAGGGCCCAGGGGATAACTATGGCTACACCTTC.

The chain carries TRBV4-2 and TRBJ2-1, with 8 bases matching TRBD2. Germline CDR1 reads LGHNA; CDR2 reads YNFKEQ. CDR3 length: 17 residues. V was clipped by 0 bases and J by 5 bases; unmatched bases: 9. CDR3 bases: TGTGCCAGCAGCCAAGATGCATCGAGCGGGGGAAACAATGAGCAGTTCTTC. Its protein product is CASSQDASSGGNNEQFF.

J is TRBJ1-5 and V is TRBV27; D might be TRBD1 (6 bases). Trimming shortened V by 4 bases and J by 7 bases, and 8 bases separated the two germline ends. The germline CDR1 and CDR2 sequences are MNHEY and SMNVEV (reference sequence). CDR3 size: 12 residues. The CDR3 is CASSSGVQPQHF. Written as DNA, the CDR3 is TGTGCCAGCAGTTCAGGGGTGCAGCCCCAGCATTTT.

The chain uses TRBV2 and TRBJ2-7; no clear D. Germline CDR1 reads SNHLY; CDR2 reads FYNNEI. Trimming removed 4 bases at V and 1 base at J, with 11 bases between. This CDR3 contains 14 residues. The CDR3 region is CASSAWPISYEQYF. Here the CDR3 DNA reads TGTGCCAGCAGTGCCTGGCCAATTTCCTACGAGCAGTACTTC.

The chain links TRBV19 to TRBJ1-2, with D possibly TRBD1 on 6 matching bases. V dropped 9 bases and J dropped 3 bases, with 29 bases sitting between them. Germline CDR1 LNHDA, CDR2 SQIVND (reference sequence). This CDR3 is 18 amino acids long. The CDR3: CASNGLRTEGVIDYGYTF. Written as DNA, the CDR3 is TGTGCCAGCAATGGTCTGAGGACAGAGGGAGTGATTGACTATGGCTACACCTTC.

The genes are TRBV4-2 and TRBJ2-1, with D maybe TRBD2 (5 bases). The CDR3 runs 17 residues. Germline V lookup: CDR1 LGHNA, CDR2 YNFKEQ. Between the trimmed V and J ends, which lost 0 bases and 7 bases, there was a span of 19 bases. The CDR3 bases are TGTGCCAGCAGCCAAGATGTGGTAGCGAAGATACTAAATGAGCAGTTCTTC. This translates into CASSQDVVAKILNEQFF.

The J gene is TRBJ2-7, the V gene TRBV28, with D hard to call. This CDR3 contains 11 residues. Germline-derived CDR1 and CDR2 are MDHEN and SYDVKM. V was trimmed by 2 bases and J by 7 bases, leaving 6 bases between them. The chain's CDR3 is CASSLLGEQYF. The CDR3 DNA reads TGTGCCAGCAGTTTACTCGGTGAGCAGTACTTC. Drawing the rest from reference TRBV28 and TRBJ2-7, the complete variable domain is DVKVTQSSRYLVKRTGEKVFLECVQDMDHENMFWYRQDPGLGLRLIYFSYDVKMKEKGDIPEGYSVSREKKERFSLILESASTNQTSMYLCASSLLGEQYFGPGTRLTVT.

The rearrangement uses TRBV5-4 and TRBJ1-2; tentative D call: TRBD1 (5 bases). The V end lost 0 bases, the J end lost 3 bases, and 6 bases lay between the germline ends. CDR3 length: 13 residues. The V gene's germline CDR1 is SGHNT and CDR2 YYREEE (reference sequence). The CDR3 is CASSLGQHYGYTF. CDR3 sequence (DNA): TGTGCCAGCAGCTTGGGACAGCACTATGGCTACACCTTC.

The chain joins TRBV19 to TRBJ2-5; TRBD1 aligns across 7 bases. The CDR3 length is 15 residues. Germline V lookup: CDR1 LNHDA, CDR2 SQIVND (reference sequence). J gave up 4 bases and V 5 bases, and 10 bases lay outside the gene matches. Written as DNA, the CDR3 is TGTGCCAGTAGTTTCAGACAGGGTATCGGAGAGACCCAGTACTTC. Translating it yields CASSFRQGIGETQYF.